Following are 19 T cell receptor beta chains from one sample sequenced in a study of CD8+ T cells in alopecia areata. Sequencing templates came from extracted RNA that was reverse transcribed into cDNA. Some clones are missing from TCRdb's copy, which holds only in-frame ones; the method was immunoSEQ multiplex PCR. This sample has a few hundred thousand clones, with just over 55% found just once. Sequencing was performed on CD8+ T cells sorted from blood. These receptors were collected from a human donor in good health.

The CDR3 DNA follows: TGCGCCAGCAGCGGCCGGGACGGAGCCTACGAGCAGTACTTC. Translation: CASSGRDGAYEQYF. The chain employs TRBV5-1 and TRBJ2-7, with D perhaps matching TRBD1 or TRBD2 (5 bases each). Looked up from germline, CDR1 is SGHRS and CDR2 is YFSETQ. Trimming took off 4 bases at V and 2 bases at J, with 13 bases between the two ends. The CDR3 runs to 14 residues.

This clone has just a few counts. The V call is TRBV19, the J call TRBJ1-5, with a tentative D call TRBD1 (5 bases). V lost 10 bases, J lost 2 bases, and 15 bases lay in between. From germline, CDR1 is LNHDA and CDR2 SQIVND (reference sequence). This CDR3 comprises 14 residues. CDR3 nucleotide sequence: TGTGCCACCGGGGCGGCGCTGGGCAATCAGCCCCAGCATTTT. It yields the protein CATGAALGNQPQHF.

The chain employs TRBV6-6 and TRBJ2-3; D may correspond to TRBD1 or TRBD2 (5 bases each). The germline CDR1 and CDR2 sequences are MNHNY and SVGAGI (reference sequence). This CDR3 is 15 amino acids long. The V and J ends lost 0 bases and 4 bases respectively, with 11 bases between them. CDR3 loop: CASSYSGGWADTQYF. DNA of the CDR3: TGTGCCAGCAGTTACTCTGGGGGTTGGGCAGATACGCAGTATTTT.

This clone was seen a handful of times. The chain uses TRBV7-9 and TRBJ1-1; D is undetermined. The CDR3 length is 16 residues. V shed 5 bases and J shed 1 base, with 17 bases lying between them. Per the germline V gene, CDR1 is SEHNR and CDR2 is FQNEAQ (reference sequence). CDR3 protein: CASSQTETGGNTEAFF. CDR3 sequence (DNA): TGTGCCAGCAGCCAAACCGAGACTGGAGGGAACACTGAAGCTTTCTTT.

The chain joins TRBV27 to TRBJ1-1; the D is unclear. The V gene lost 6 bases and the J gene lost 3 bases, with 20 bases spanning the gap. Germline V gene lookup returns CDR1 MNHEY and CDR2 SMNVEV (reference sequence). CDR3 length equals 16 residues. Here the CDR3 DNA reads TGTGCCAGCAGCACCTTGGCGCGGGCGGGGTACACTGAAGCTTTCTTT. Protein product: CASSTLARAGYTEAFF.

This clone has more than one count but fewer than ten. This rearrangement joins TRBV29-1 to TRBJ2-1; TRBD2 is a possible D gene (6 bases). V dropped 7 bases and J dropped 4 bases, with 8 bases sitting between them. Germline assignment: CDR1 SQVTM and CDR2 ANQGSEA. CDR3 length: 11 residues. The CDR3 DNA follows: TGCAGCGCCGGGGGTTACAATGAGCAGTTCTTC. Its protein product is CSAGGYNEQFF.

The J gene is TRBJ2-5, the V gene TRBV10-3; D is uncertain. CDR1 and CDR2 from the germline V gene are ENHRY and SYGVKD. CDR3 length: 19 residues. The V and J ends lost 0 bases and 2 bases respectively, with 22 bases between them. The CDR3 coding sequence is TGTGCCATCAGTGAGTCGAGTAGCCCACATGCCCTAGTACAAGAGACCCAGTACTTC. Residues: CAISESSSPHALVQETQYF.

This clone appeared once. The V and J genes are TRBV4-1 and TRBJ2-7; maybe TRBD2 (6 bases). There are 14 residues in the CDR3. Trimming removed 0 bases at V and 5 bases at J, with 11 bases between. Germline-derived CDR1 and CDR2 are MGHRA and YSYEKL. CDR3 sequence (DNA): TGCGCCAGCAGCCAAGATATGGAGGGGAACGAGCAGTACTTC. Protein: CASSQDMEGNEQYF.

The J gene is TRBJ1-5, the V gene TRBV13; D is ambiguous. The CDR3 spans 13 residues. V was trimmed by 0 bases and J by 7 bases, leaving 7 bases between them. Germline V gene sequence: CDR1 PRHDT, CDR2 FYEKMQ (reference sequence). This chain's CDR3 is CASSLGTPQPQHF. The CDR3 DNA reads TGTGCCAGCAGCTTAGGAACACCCCAGCCCCAGCATTTT.

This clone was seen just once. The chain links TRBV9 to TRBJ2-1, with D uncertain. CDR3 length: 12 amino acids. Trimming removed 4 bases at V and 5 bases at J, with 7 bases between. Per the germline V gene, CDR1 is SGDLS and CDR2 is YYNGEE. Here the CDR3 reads CASSSSNNEQFF. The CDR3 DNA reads TGTGCCAGCAGCAGTTCGAACAATGAGCAGTTCTTC.

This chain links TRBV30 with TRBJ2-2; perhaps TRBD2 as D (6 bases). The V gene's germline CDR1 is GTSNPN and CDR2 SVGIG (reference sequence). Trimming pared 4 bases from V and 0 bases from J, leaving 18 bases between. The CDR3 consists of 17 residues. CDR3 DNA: TGTGCCTGGAATTCCGCCGGGACTGGGGCGAACACCGGGGAGCTGTTTTTT. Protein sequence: CAWNSAGTGANTGELFF.

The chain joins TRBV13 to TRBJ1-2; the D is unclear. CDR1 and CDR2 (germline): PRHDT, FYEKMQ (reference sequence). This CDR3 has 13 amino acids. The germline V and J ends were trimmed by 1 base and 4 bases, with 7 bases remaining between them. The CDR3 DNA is TGTGCCAGCAGCTTAGCCAGCTCCTATGGCTACACCTTC. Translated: CASSLASSYGYTF.

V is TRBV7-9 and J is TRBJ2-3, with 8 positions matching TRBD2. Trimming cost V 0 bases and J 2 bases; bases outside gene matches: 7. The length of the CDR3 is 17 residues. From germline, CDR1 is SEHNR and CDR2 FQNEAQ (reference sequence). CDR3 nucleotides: TGTGCCAGCAGCTTAGCGTCGGCGGGGGGTGACACAGATACGCAGTATTTT. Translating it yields CASSLASAGGDTDTQYF.

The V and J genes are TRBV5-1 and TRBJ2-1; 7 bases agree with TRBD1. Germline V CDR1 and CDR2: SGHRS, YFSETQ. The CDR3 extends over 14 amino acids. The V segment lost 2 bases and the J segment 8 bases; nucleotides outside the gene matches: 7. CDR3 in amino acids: CASSFPGTADEQFF. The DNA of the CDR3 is TGCGCCAGCAGCTTTCCCGGGACAGCGGATGAGCAGTTCTTC.

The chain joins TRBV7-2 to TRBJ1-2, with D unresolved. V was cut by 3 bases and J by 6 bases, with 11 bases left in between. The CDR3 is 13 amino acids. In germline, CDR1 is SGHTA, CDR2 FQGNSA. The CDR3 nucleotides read TGTGCCAGCAGCTTGGCTTTGTGGGATGGCTACACCTTC. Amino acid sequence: CASSLALWDGYTF.

The CDR3 region has the DNA TGTGCCAGTAGTAGGGACCTTGGACAGAGGCTCCACTTT. Translating it yields CASSRDLGQRLHF. V is TRBV19 and J is TRBJ1-6, with D possibly matching TRBD1 (6 bases). The CDR3 extends over 13 amino acids. In germline, CDR1 is LNHDA, CDR2 SQIVND (reference sequence). V shed 4 bases and J shed 16 bases, with 17 bases lying between them.

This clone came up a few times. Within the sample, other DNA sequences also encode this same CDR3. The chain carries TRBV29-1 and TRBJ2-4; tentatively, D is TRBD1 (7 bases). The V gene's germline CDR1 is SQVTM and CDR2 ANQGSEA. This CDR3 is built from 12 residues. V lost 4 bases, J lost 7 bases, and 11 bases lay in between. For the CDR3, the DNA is TGCAGCGTTGTGGCAGGGGGGAACATTCAGTACTTC. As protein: CSVVAGGNIQYF.

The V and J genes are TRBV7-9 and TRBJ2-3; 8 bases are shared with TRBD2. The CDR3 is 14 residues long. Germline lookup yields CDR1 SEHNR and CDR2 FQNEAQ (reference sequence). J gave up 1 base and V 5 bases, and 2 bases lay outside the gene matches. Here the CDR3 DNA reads TGTGCCAGCAGCCCGGGGGGGCGCACAGATACGCAGTATTTT. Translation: CASSPGGRTDTQYF.

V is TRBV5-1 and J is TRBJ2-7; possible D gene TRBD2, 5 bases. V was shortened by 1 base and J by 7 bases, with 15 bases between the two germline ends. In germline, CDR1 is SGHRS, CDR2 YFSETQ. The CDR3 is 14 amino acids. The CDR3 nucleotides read TGCGCCAGCAGCTTGTTTTCCGGTTCGGGGGAGCAGTACTTC. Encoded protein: CASSLFSGSGEQYF.